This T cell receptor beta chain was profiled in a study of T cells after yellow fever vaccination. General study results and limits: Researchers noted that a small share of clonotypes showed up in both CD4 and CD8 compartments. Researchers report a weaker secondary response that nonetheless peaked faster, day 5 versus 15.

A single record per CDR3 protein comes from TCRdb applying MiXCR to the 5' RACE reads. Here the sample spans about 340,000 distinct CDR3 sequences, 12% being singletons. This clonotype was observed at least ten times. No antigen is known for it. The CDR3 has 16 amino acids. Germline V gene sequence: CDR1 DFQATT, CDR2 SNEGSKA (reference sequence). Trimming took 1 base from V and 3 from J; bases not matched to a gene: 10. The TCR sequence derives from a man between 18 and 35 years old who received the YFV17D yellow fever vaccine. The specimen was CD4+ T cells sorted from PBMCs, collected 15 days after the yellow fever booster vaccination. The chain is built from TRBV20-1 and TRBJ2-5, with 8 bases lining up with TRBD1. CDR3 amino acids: CSARGGQGASEETQYF. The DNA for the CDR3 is TGCAGTGCTAGAGGTGGGCAGGGGGCATCGGAAGAGACCCAGTACTTC.